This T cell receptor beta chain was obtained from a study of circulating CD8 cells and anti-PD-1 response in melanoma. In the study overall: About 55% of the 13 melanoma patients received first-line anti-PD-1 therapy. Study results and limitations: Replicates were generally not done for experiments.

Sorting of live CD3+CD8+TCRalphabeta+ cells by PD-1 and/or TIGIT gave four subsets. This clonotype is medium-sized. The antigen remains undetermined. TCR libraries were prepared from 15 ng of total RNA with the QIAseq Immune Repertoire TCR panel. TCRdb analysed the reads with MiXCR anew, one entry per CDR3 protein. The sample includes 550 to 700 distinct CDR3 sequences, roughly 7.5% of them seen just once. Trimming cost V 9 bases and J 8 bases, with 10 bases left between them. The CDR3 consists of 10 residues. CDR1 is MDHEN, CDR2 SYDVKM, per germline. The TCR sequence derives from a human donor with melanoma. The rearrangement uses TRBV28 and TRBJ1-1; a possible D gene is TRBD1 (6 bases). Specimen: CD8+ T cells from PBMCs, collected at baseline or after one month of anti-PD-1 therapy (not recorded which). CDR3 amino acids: CASTGPEAFF. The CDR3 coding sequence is TGTGCCAGTACAGGGCCCGAAGCTTTCTTT.